These T cell receptor beta chains were read from a single sample in a study of T cells in Graves' hyperthyroidism and ophthalmopathy. Each CDR3 protein gets one entry after TCRdb re-called the multiplex PCR reads with MiXCR. This sample carries under 750,000 distinct CDR3 sequences, around 20% of them seen once, and the ten largest clones take approximately 15%. Sequenced: blood. The receptors derive from a woman between 45 and 60 years old with Graves' hyperthyroidism that later progressed to Graves' ophthalmopathy. The CDR3 runs from the conserved cysteine through the conserved F or W. A D gene is named only where the DNA matches it firmly. Clone size is not always given. Where it is, it says once, few, many or a class for expanded clones.

v_call	j_call	clone_size	d_call	cdr3_nt	cdr3_aa
TRBV7-9	TRBJ2-1	few	TRBD2	TGTGCCAGCAGCCGTAGCGGGGGGGCTGGGTCCTACAATGAGCAGTTCTTC	CASSRSGGAGSYNEQFF
TRBV5-1	TRBJ1-2	NA	NA	TGCGCCAGCAGCTTGGGACAGTTTTTATATGGCTACACCTTC	CASSLGQFLYGYTF
TRBV10-3	TRBJ2-4	NA	NA	TGTGCCGCGGCCTCGGGGGACAGTAAAAACATTCAGTACTTC	CAAASGDSKNIQYF
TRBV19	TRBJ2-7	NA	NA	TGTGCCAGTAGTATAGGTGCACTACATTCCTACGAGCAGTACTTC	CASSIGALHSYEQYF
TRBV12-3/TRBV12-4	TRBJ2-3	few	NA	TGTGCCAGCAGTTCAGGGACGAATACGCAGTATTTT	CASSSGTNTQYF
TRBV6-5	TRBJ1-2	NA	NA	TGTGCCAGCAGTTACTCGATGGAGAGGGATGGCTACACCTTC	CASSYSMERDGYTF
TRBV7-9	TRBJ1-2	many	TRBD1	TGTGCCAGCAGCCCCGGACAGGGGGCTCGTTACTATGGCTACACCTTC	CASSPGQGARYYGYTF
TRBV7-6	TRBJ1-4	many	NA	TGTGCCAGCAGCTTAGGGCCTGGGACCCCAGCAACTAATGAAAAACTGTTTTTT	CASSLGPGTPATNEKLFF
TRBV9	TRBJ2-3	few	TRBD2	TGTGCCAGCAGCTCTCGGCTGGCGGGGGGTTCAGATACGCAGTATTTT	CASSSRLAGGSDTQYF
TRBV19	TRBJ2-2	few	NA	TGTGCCAGTAGTATCAGGCCCGTCACCGGGGAGCTGTTTTTT	CASSIRPVTGELFF
TRBV7-9	TRBJ1-1	few	TRBD1	TGTGCCAGCAGCGCACAGGGGTCTTACACTGAAGCTTTCTTT	CASSAQGSYTEAFF
TRBV15	TRBJ1-5	NA	NA	TGTGCCACCAGCAGAGAACAAAGCAATCAGCCCCAGCATTTT	CATSREQSNQPQHF
TRBV29-1	TRBJ2-3	NA	NA	TGCAGCGTTGTCGTTTGGGATGAGGGCACAGATACGCAGTATTTT	CSVVVWDEGTDTQYF
TRBV7-9	TRBJ1-5	NA	NA	TGTGCCAGCAGCTTAGAGGACTTGGATCAGCATTTT	CASSLEDLDQHF
TRBV6-1	TRBJ2-7	few	TRBD1	TGTGCCAGCAGTCGGACAGGGACAGTCGAGCAGTACTTC	CASSRTGTVEQYF
TRBV27	TRBJ2-1	NA	TRBD2	TGTGCCAGCAGTCCTAGCGGGGGCCCGTGGCAGTTCTTC	CASSPSGGPWQFF
TRBV4-1	TRBJ2-7	NA	TRBD1	TGCGCCAGCAGCCAAGATCGGGGACAGGGCTACGAGCAGTACTTC	CASSQDRGQGYEQYF
TRBV20-1	TRBJ1-5	few	NA	TGCAGTGCCCAGCCCGGGCCGGGAAAGACCCAGCATTTT	CSAQPGPGKTQHF
TRBV3-1	TRBJ2-7	many	NA	TGTGCCAGCAGCCAAGTTCGGAGGGGGGGCCACGAGCAGTACTTC	CASSQVRRGGHEQYF
TRBV20-1	TRBJ2-2	many	NA	TGCAGTGCTAAGGGTCGAGCAGTCACCGGGGAGCTGTTTTTT	CSAKGRAVTGELFF
TRBV11-2	TRBJ2-2	many	NA	TGTGCCAGCAGCTCTGGGAGCACCGGGGAGCTGTTTTTT	CASSSGSTGELFF
TRBV6-1	TRBJ1-1	many	NA	TGTGCCAGCGTGCGGAGGAGGAACACTGAAGCTTTCTTT	CASVRRRNTEAFF
TRBV5-6	TRBJ1-5	few	NA	TGTGCCAGCAGCTATGGTTCGGATCAGCCCCAGCATTTT	CASSYGSDQPQHF
TRBV12-3/TRBV12-4	TRBJ2-5	NA	NA	TGTGCCAGCAGTCCAACAACCCCAGGGGAGACCCAGTACTTC	CASSPTTPGETQYF
TRBV15	TRBJ2-3	few	NA	TGTGCCACCAGCAGACCAGGGTCGCGGGCAGGTACGCAGTATTTT	CATSRPGSRAGTQYF
TRBV4-1	TRBJ1-5	NA	NA	TGCGCCAGCAGCCAAGTTGGTGGAGCGGGCAATCAGCCCCAGCATTTT	CASSQVGGAGNQPQHF